This T cell receptor beta chain was captured in a study of blood T cell repertoires in COVID-19. Across the study: From the United States, Italy and Spain came samples of acute and convalescent COVID-19.

The CDR3 consists of 17 residues. The J segment lost 2 bases and the V segment lost 5 bases, leaving 8 bases of the junction unmatched. Looked up from germline, CDR1 is SGHTS and CDR2 is YDEGEE. Clones were sequenced by immunoSEQ multiplex PCR, and TCRdb holds only the in-frame ones, with some missing. The sample carries 280,000 or so clones, roughly 85% recorded once. Participant-reported clinical history was the basis for cohort assignment. V usage is TRBV5-8 and J usage is TRBJ2-6, with 9 bases that match TRBD1. Sequenced input: PBMCs or T cells enriched from blood (not recorded which). This clonotype originated in a woman aged 50 to 60 who had recovered from COVID-19. In DNA form, the CDR3 reads TGTGCCAGCAGGTCCCGGGACAGGGTCCCTGGGGCCAACGTCCTGACTTTC. Protein product: CASRSRDRVPGANVLTF.